This T cell receptor beta chain originates from a study of radiation and T cells in renal cell carcinoma. Notes on the study in general: In blood, top tumor clones expanded by 2 weeks, shrinking by 4. Pretreatment tumor biopsies were lacking, so baseline clonotypes are unknown.

Method: immunoSEQ multiplex PCR; TCRdb's copy keeps in-frame clones and lacks some. The sample contains just under 150,000 clones, approximately 86% of which appear only once. The time point: blood 4 weeks post-SBRT, at nephrectomy. Regarding treatment: 15 Gy SBRT to primary tumor, nephrectomy 4 weeks later. Note on this clone: No antigen is known for it.

The CDR3 is made up of 13 amino acids. The germline V gene has CDR1 MNHEY and CDR2 SVGAGI. The trim removed 6 bases at V and 2 bases at J, leaving 4 bases unmatched. The origin of this receptor is a woman between 45 and 60 years old with renal cell carcinoma. The sample consisted of blood, taken from a patient whose treatment included radiotherapy and nephrectomy. V usage is TRBV6-5 and J usage is TRBJ2-7; 7 bases fit TRBD1. CDR3 sequence reads: CASRPTGTYEQYF. The CDR3 bases are TGTGCCAGCAGGCCGACAGGGACCTACGAGCAGTACTTC.